Sequencing of this TCR beta chain was carried out in a study of blood T cell repertoires in COVID-19. Study details: Acute-phase and convalescent COVID-19 samples originated in the United States, Italy and Spain. The analysed material was cDNA or gDNA that came from T cells, B-cell-depleted T cells, or PBMCs.

Under the authors' procedure: Amplification with reference gene primers provided the estimates of nucleated cell counts. TCRdb's copy holds only in-frame clones and misses some; the assay was immunoSEQ multiplex PCR. The D gene and trimming were derived from the DNA, and the V and J assignments and clone size from that table. Seen here are 170,000 or so clones, 84% observed once, and the top ten hold roughly 13%. The germline V gene has CDR1 SGHAT and CDR2 FQNNGV. Trimming stripped 1 base from V and 7 bases from J, with 7 bases between. This CDR3 is built from 13 residues. The chain combines TRBV11-2 with TRBJ1-4, with a weak D call TRBD1 (5 bases). This TCR derives from a man between 18 and 35 years old with active or convalescent COVID-19. The sequencing input was peripheral blood. CDR3 region: CASSLGGSEKLFF. The CDR3 nucleotides are TGTGCCAGCAGCTTAGGGGGCAGTGAAAAACTGTTTTTT.